Presented here are 21 T cell receptor beta chains from one specimen sequenced in a study of T cells in Graves' hyperthyroidism and ophthalmopathy. TCR beta CDR3 regions were amplified from RNA. HTBI primers were employed in a first-round RT-PCR of the TCR CDR3. Via MiXCR, TCRdb re-called the multiplex PCR reads, giving one row per CDR3 protein. Of hundreds of thousands of distinct CDR3 sequences listed, about 14% are singletons. The sample was blood. These receptors were collected from a man aged 18 to 29 with Graves' ophthalmopathy.

The chain joins TRBV12-3 or TRBV12-4 to TRBJ2-7; 7 nucleotides line up with TRBD2. The CDR3 is 14 residues long. J was trimmed by 3 bases and V by 6 bases; bases with no gene match: 8. The CDR3 DNA sequence: TGTGCCAGCAGCCTAGGACTAGGGAACTACGAGCAGTACTTC. Protein sequence: CASSLGLGNYEQYF.

This clonotype appeared many times. The chain is built from TRBV5-1 and TRBJ1-2; D call uncertain. The germline gives CDR1 SGHRS, CDR2 YFSETQ. This CDR3 contains 13 residues. Trimming cost V 3 bases and J 2 bases, with 8 bases left between them. CDR3 in DNA: TGCGCCAGCAGCTCAAACGGAAACTATGGCTACACCTTC. This gives the protein CASSSNGNYGYTF.

This clonotype was observed at least ten times. The J gene is TRBJ2-1, the V gene TRBV7-2; D uncertain. V gave up 4 bases and J gave up 8 bases, with 6 bases separating them. This CDR3 contains 11 residues. In germline, CDR1 is SGHTA, CDR2 FQGNSA. CDR3 DNA sequence: TGTGCCAGCAGCTCTTTCGATGAGCAGTTCTTC. This translates into CASSSFDEQFF.

This clonotype came up many times. The chain employs TRBV24-1 and TRBJ2-1; 10 bases fit TRBD2. The V segment lost 2 bases and the J segment 3 bases; nucleotides outside the gene matches: 3. Germline CDR1 is KGHDR and CDR2 is SFDVKD. The CDR3 has 16 amino acids. The CDR3 sequence is CATSDYSGRNYNEQFF. The CDR3 DNA reads TGTGCCACCAGTGATTATAGCGGGAGGAACTACAATGAGCAGTTCTTC.

On this clonotype: A much larger clone differs from this one at a single base, so this may be a read error. The chain combines TRBV7-9 with TRBJ1-1; D is uncertain. Germline-derived CDR1 and CDR2 are SEHNR and FQNEAQ (reference sequence). The CDR3 runs 13 residues. The CDR3 nucleotides read TGTGTCAGCAAAGAGGGCGTGGAAACTGAAGCTTTCTTT. Translating it yields CVSKEGVETEAFF.

CDR3: CASSQRDFGGQNTGELFF. The CDR3 nucleotides are TGTGCCAGCAGCCAAAGGGATTTCGGGGGTCAGAACACCGGGGAGCTGTTTTTT. The V gene is TRBV3-1, the J gene TRBJ2-2; TRBD2 might be the D (6 bases). The CDR3 sequence is 18 residues long. Trimming removed 2 bases from V and 1 base from J, with 17 bases in between. Looked up from germline, CDR1 is LGHDT and CDR2 is YNNKEL (reference sequence).

The chain joins TRBV7-3 to TRBJ1-2; no firm D call. Per germline, CDR1 SGHTA and CDR2 FQGTGA. The V gene lost 5 bases and the J gene lost 5 bases, with 18 bases spanning the gap. The CDR3 extends over 15 amino acids. The CDR3 DNA reads TGTGCCAGCAGCCACTTATTACTTAGGCTGTATGGCTACACCTTC. This encodes CASSHLLLRLYGYTF.

There are a few counts of this clonotype. V gene TRBV6-1 combines with J gene TRBJ1-3; possible D gene TRBD1, 5 bases. This CDR3 is 15 amino acids long. V was cut by 2 bases and J by 0 bases, with 8 bases left in between. Germline CDR1 reads MNHNS; CDR2 reads SASEGT. The CDR3 sequence: CASSEIRASGNTIYF. The CDR3 DNA reads TGTGCCAGCAGTGAAATCAGGGCCTCTGGAAACACCATATATTTT.

This clonotype was recorded at least ten times. This chain links TRBV11-2 with TRBJ1-1; D unclear. The CDR3 has 13 amino acids. Trimming left V 7 bases short and J 8 bases short, with 17 bases between. Looked up from germline, CDR1 is SGHAT and CDR2 is FQNNGV. The CDR3 DNA reads as TGTGCCAGCATGTGGAGTGGGCGTGGGGAAGCTTTCTTT. It codes for CASMWSGRGEAFF. Complete variable domain (other parts from reference TRBV11-2 and TRBJ1-1): EAGVAQSPRYKIIEKRQSVAFWCNPISGHATLYWYQQILGQGPKLLIQFQNNGVVDDSQLPKDRFSAERLKGVDSTLKIQPAKLEDSAVYLCASMWSGRGEAFFGQGTRLTVV.

This clonotype was seen repeatedly, ten times or more. This chain joins TRBV18 and TRBJ2-7; either TRBD1 or TRBD2 may supply D (5 bases each). CDR1 is KGHSH, CDR2 LQKENI, per germline. The ends were cut back, 4 bases at V and 3 bases at J, with 10 bases in the middle. CDR3 length equals 13 residues. The CDR3 spells CASSLTRGYEQYF. CDR3 nucleotide sequence: TGTGCCAGCTCACTCACGAGGGGCTACGAGCAGTACTTC. Full variable domain (remainder filled in from reference TRBV18 and TRBJ2-7): NAGVMQNPRHLVRRRGQEARLRCSPMKGHSHVYWYRQLPEEGLKFMVYLQKENIIDESGMPKERFSAEFPKEGPSILRIQQVVRGDSAAYFCASSLTRGYEQYFGPGTRLTVT.

The sample holds many counts of this clonotype. V usage is TRBV5-1 and J usage is TRBJ2-3; D is undetermined. The CDR3 covers 16 residues. Per germline, CDR1 SGHRS and CDR2 YFSETQ. V dropped 4 bases and J dropped 0 bases, with 15 bases sitting between them. CDR3 DNA: TGCGCCAGCAGCCCTGACGTAGCCCCGAGCACAGATACGCAGTATTTT. Residues: CASSPDVAPSTDTQYF.

This clonotype was detected many times. This sequence joins TRBV12-3 or TRBV12-4 and TRBJ2-7; no definite D call. Deletions cut 1 base from V and 2 bases from J, with 9 bases between. The CDR3 is 14 residues long. CDR3 sequence: CASSLERKAYEQYF. The CDR3 region has the DNA TGTGCCAGCAGTTTAGAGAGGAAAGCCTACGAGCAGTACTTC.

This clonotype was picked up many times. Written as DNA, the CDR3 is TGTGCCAGCAGCTTACTGGACAGTACCCAAGAGACCCAGTACTTC. Residues: CASSLLDSTQETQYF. The rearrangement joins TRBV7-9 to TRBJ2-5; a possible D gene is TRBD1 (6 bases). The V end was cut by 2 bases, the J end by 1 base, with 11 bases between. CDR3 length: 15 residues. Looked up from germline, CDR1 is SEHNR and CDR2 is FQNEAQ (reference sequence).

J is TRBJ2-3 and V is TRBV4-1; a weak D match, TRBD1 (6 bases). The germline V gene has CDR1 MGHRA and CDR2 YSYEKL. CDR3 length equals 19 residues. Trimming pared 1 base from V and 1 base from J, leaving 21 bases between. This chain's CDR3 is CASSQVGAARRLGTDTQYF. CDR3 coding DNA: TGCGCCAGCAGCCAAGTGGGGGCCGCTCGGCGTCTAGGCACAGATACGCAGTATTTT.

In this sample, this clonotype turned up a few times. J is TRBJ2-3 and V is TRBV30; unclear D gene. V was shortened by 8 bases and J by 10 bases, with 28 bases between the two germline ends. CDR3 length: 15 residues. Germline loops: CDR1 GTSNPN, CDR2 SVGIG (reference sequence). The CDR3: CARSTSALQKGAQYF. Here the CDR3 DNA reads TGTGCCCGGTCCACGTCCGCTCTTCAAAAGGGTGCGCAGTATTTT.

The table lists this clonotype with a few counts. This rearrangement joins TRBV7-6 to TRBJ2-1, with D possibly being TRBD1 (6 bases). CDR1 is SGHVS and CDR2 is FNYEAQ in the germline V gene. V lost 1 base, J lost 2 bases, and 18 bases lay in between. This CDR3 region has 18 residues. The CDR3 coding sequence is TGTGCCAGCAGCTTAGATGGGGGCTGGGCCGACACCTACAATGAGCAGTTCTTC. Its protein is CASSLDGGWADTYNEQFF. Full variable domain (missing parts from reference TRBV7-6 and TRBJ2-1): GAGVSQSPRYKVTKRGQDVALRCDPISGHVSLYWYRQALGQGPEFLTYFNYEAQQDKSGLPNDRFSAERPEGSISTLTIQRTEQRDSAMYRCASSLDGGWADTYNEQFFGPGTRLTVL.

This clonotype was counted at least ten times. The gene calls are TRBV7-9 and TRBJ2-5; D perhaps matches TRBD2 (5 bases). Trimming took 5 bases from V and 5 from J, leaving 15 bases between them. CDR3 length: 14 amino acids. Germline V lookup: CDR1 SEHNR, CDR2 FQNEAQ (reference sequence). The CDR3, as DNA: TGTGCCAGCAGCGTCAGCGGCTTGGGTGAGACCCAGTACTTC. Its protein is CASSVSGLGETQYF.

Many counts were recorded for this clonotype. The chain employs TRBV6-1 and TRBJ1-4; TRBD1 agrees at 8 bases. V shed 5 bases and J 7 bases; nucleotides not matched to a gene: 6. This CDR3 is 14 amino acids long. CDR1 and CDR2 from the germline V gene are MNHNS and SASEGT. The CDR3 protein is CASSSDRVGEKLFF. CDR3 sequence (DNA): TGTGCCAGCAGTTCGGACAGGGTCGGTGAAAAACTGTTTTTT.

This clonotype has ten or more counts. The gene calls are TRBV27 and TRBJ1-5; D is uncertain. Deletions cut 4 bases from V and 0 bases from J, with 7 bases between. CDR3 length: 14 residues. Per germline, CDR1 MNHEY and CDR2 SMNVEV (reference sequence). Written as DNA, the CDR3 is TGTGCCAGCAGTTCAGGATTTAGCAATCAGCCCCAGCATTTT. It is translated as CASSSGFSNQPQHF.

The sample holds many counts of this clonotype. The J gene is TRBJ2-5, the V gene TRBV20-1, with 7 bases identical to TRBD2. This CDR3 has 13 amino acids. CDR1 DFQATT and CDR2 SNEGSKA come from the germline V gene (reference sequence). The ends lost 6 bases at V and 7 bases at J; junction bases unmatched: 11. The CDR3 is CSAREGLAATQYF. In DNA form, the CDR3 reads TGCAGTGCCCGAGAGGGGCTAGCGGCGACCCAGTACTTC.

The chain carries TRBV9 and TRBJ2-3, with a weak D call TRBD2 (6 bases). Looked up from germline, CDR1 is SGDLS and CDR2 is YYNGEE. The CDR3 is 15 residues long. V lost 0 bases to trimming and J lost 0 bases, with 8 bases between them. In nucleotides, the CDR3 is TGTGCCAGCAGCGTAGACGGGACTAGCACAGATACGCAGTATTTT. It encodes CASSVDGTSTDTQYF.